The present T cell receptor (beta chain) was sequenced within a study of T-cell memory formation after mild COVID-19. TCRalpha and TCRbeta libraries used 5'RACE with constant-segment primers and UMIs. Each CDR3 protein is one row after TCRdb ran MiXCR on the 5' RACE reads. The sample contains 250,000 to 300,000 distinct CDR3 sequences, 15% to 20% of which appear only once. About this clonotype: Sequence at one end of the junction differs from germline and may be a read error.

This CDR3 is 10 amino acids long. CDR1 and CDR2 (germline): SQVTM, ANQGSEA. Sample: PBMCs or a T cell subset sorted from them (not recorded which). The clonotype was recovered from a man younger than 30 who had mild COVID-19 (a few samples of this study predate the infection). Cell type and time point are not known. The chain is built from TRBV29-1 and TRBJ2-2; D is undetermined. The CDR3 DNA reads TGCAGCGTGGAAGCCGGGGAGCTGTTTTTT. Amino acid sequence: CSVEAGELFF.